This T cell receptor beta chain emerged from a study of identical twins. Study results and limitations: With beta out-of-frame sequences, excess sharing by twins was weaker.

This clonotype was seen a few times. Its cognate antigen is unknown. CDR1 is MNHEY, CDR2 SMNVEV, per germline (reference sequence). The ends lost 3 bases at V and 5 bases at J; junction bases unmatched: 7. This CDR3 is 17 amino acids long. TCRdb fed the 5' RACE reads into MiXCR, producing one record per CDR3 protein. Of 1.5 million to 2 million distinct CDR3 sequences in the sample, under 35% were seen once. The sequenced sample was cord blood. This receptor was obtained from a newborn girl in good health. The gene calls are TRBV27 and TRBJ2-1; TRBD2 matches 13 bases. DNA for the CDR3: TGTGCCAGCAGTTTCCTCTCACTAGCGGGGGGGAACAATGAGCAGTTCTTC. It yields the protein CASSFLSLAGGNNEQFF.